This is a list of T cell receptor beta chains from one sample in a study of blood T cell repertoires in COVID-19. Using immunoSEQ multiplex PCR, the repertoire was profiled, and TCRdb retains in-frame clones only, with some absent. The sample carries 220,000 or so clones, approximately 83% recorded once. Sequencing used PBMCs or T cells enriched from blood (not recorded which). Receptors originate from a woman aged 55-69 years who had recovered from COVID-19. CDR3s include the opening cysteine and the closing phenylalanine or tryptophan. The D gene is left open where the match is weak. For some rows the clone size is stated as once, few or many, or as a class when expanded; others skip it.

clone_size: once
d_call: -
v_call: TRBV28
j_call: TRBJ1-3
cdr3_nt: TGTGCCAGCAGTCGAGCGACAGCCTCTGGAAACACCATATATTTT
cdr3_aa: CASSRATASGNTIYF

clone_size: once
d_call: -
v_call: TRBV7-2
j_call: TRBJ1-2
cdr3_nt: TGTGCCAGCAGCTTAGTCGGCGGCTCAGTCTATGGCTACACCTTC
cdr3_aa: CASSLVGGSVYGYTF

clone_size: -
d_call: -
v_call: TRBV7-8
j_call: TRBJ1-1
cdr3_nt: TGTGCCAGCAGCCTATCTACAGGGAACACTGAAGCTTTCTTT
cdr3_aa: CASSLSTGNTEAFF

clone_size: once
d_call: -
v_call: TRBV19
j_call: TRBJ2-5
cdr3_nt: TGTGCCAGTAGTAGGGGGGGGCGGCAAGAGACCCAGTACTTC
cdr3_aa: CASSRGGRQETQYF

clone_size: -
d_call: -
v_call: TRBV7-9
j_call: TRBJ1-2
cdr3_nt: TGTGCCAGCAGCTTTGACTCCGGGTACGGTGGCTACACCTTC
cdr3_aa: CASSFDSGYGGYTF

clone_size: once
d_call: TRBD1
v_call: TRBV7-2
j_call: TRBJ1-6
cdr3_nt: TGTGCCAGCAGCGCGCGCGCCGGGACAGGGGATAATTCACCCCTCCACTTT
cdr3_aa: CASSARAGTGDNSPLHF

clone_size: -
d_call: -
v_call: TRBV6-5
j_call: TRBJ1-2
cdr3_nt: TGTGCCAGCAGCAAATATGGCTACACCTTC
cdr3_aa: CASSKYGYTF

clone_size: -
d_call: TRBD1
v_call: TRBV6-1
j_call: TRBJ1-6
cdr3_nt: TGTGCCAGCAGTGAAGTCCCCTTCGACAGGGTTAATTCACCCCTCCACTTT
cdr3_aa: CASSEVPFDRVNSPLHF

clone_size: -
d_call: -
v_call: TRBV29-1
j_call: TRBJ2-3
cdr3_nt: TGCAGCGTTGACTCAGATACGCAGTATTTT
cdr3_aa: CSVDSDTQYF

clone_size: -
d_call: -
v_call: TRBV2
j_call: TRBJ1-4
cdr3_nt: TGTGCCACCCTAAGTTTCAAACAACTAGAAGAAAAACTGTTTTTT
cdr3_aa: CATLSFKQLEEKLFF

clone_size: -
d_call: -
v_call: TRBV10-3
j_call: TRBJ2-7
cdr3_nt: TGTGCCATCGGAGGCATCTCCTACGAGCAGTACTTC
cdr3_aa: CAIGGISYEQYF

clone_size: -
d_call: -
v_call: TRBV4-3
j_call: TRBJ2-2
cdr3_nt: TGCGCCAGCAGCCAATCCCCTGGGACAAGCTACTCCGGGGAGCTGTTTTTT
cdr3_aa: CASSQSPGTSYSGELFF

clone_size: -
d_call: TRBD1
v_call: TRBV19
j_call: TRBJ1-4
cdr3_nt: TGTGCCAGTAGATCGGTGACAGGGGGCGATGAAAAACTGTTTTTT
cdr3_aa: CASRSVTGGDEKLFF

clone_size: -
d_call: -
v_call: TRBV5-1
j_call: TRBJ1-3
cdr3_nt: TGCGCCAGCAGCTTGTCTCAACAGGTCGGGAACACCATATATTTT
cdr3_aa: CASSLSQQVGNTIYF

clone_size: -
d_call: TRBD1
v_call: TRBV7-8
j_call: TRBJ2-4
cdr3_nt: TGTGCCAGCAGTCGGGACAGGGCAAACATTCAGTACTTC
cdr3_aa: CASSRDRANIQYF

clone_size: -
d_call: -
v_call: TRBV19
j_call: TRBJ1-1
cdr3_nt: TGTGCCAGTAGTGCACGGACTGGGAGCACTGAAGCTTTCTTT
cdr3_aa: CASSARTGSTEAFF

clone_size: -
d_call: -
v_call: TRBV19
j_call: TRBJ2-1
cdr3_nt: TGTGCCAGTGGCGCTCTACAGGGCCTCTCCTACAATGAGCAGTTCTTC
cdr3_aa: CASGALQGLSYNEQFF

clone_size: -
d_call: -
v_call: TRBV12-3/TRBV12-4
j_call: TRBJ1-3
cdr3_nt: TGTGCCACCGTGAGGGACAAAGGAAACACCATATATTTT
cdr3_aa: CATVRDKGNTIYF

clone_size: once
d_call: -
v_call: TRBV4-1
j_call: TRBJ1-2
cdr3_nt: TGCGCCAGCAGCCAAGCGGACAGCGGAAACTATGGCTACACCTTC
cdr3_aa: CASSQADSGNYGYTF

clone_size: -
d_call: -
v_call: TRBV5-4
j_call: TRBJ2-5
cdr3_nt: TGTGCCAGCAGCTTGGCTCACCAAGAGACCCAGTACTTC
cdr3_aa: CASSLAHQETQYF

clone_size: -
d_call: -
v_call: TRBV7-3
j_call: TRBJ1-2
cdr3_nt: TGTGCCAGCAGCGGGAGCTCAGCGGCCTATGGCTACACCTTC
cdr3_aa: CASSGSSAAYGYTF

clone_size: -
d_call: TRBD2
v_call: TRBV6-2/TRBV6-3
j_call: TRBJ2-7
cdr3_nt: TGTGCCAGCAGTTACTCGACGGGGGGTAATCCCTACGAGCAGTACTTC
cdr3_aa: CASSYSTGGNPYEQYF

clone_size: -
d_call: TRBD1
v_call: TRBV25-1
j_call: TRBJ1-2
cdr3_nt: TGTGCCAGCAGGCCCCCAAGGGGACAGGGCTACACCTTC
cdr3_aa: CASRPPRGQGYTF

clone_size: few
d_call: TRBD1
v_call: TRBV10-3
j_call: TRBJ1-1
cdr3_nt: TGTGCCATCAGTCCCGGGACAGGGGGGACTGAAGCTTTCTTT
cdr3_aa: CAISPGTGGTEAFF

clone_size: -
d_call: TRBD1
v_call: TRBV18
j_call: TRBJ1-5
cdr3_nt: TGTGCCAGCTCAGCCGGGACAGGGGACGACAATCAGCCCCAGCATTTT
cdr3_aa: CASSAGTGDDNQPQHF

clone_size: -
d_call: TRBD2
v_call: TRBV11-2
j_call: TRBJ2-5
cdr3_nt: TGTGCCAGCCGAGGACTAGGTGAAGAGACCCAGTACTTC
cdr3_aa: CASRGLGEETQYF

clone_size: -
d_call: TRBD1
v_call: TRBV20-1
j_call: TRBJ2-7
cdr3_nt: TGCAGTGCTCGTGGACAGGGCTACGAGCAGTACTTC
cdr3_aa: CSARGQGYEQYF

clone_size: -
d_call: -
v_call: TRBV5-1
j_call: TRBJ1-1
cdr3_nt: TGCGCCAGCGGACTTTTGAACACTGAAGCTTTCTTT
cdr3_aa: CASGLLNTEAFF

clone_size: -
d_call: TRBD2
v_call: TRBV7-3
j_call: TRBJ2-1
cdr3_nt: TGTGCCAGCAGCTTAATCGGGGGGGCCTACAATGAGCAGTTCTTC
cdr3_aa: CASSLIGGAYNEQFF

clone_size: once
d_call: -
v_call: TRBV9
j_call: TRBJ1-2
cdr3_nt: TGTGCCAGCAGCGTAGCGGAGGGGAACTATGGCTACACCTTC
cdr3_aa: CASSVAEGNYGYTF

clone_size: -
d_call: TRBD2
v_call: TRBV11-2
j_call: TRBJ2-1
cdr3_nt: TGTGCCAGCAGCTCTCTAGCGGGAAGCTCCTACAATGAGCAGTTCTTC
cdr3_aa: CASSSLAGSSYNEQFF

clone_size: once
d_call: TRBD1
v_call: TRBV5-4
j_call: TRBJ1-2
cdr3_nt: TGTGCCAGCAGCGGTGGACAGGACTATGGCTACACCTTC
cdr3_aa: CASSGGQDYGYTF

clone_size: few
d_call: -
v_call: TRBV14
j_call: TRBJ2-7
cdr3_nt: TGTGCCAGCAGCCCCTCTATGGGCCGCGAGCAGTACTTC
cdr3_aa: CASSPSMGREQYF

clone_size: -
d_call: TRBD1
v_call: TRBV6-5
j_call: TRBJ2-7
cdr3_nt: TGTGCCAGCAGTTACTCCGGGACAGGGGAGCAGTACTTC
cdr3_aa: CASSYSGTGEQYF

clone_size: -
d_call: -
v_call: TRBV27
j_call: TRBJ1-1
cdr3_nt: TGTGCCAGCAGGGCGCGGCCGAAAAGAGCCACTGAAGCTTTCTTT
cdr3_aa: CASRARPKRATEAFF

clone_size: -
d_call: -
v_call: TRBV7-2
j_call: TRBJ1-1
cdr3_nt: TGTGCCAGCAGCTTAGTACCGGGGGTTAGCACTGAAGCTTTCTTT
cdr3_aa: CASSLVPGVSTEAFF

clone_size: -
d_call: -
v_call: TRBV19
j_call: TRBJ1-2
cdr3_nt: TGTGCCAGTAGTACTGGGGGGGCGGTCTATGGCTACACCTTC
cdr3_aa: CASSTGGAVYGYTF

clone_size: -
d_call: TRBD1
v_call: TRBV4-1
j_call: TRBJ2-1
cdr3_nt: TGCGCCAGCAGCCCCGACAGGGTGGGTCTTTTGTATGAGCAGTTCTTC
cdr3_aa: CASSPDRVGLLYEQFF

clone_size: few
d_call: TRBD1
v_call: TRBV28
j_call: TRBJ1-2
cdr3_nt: TGTGCCAGCAGTACACAGGGGGCGGGGGACTATGGCTACACCTTC
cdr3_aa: CASSTQGAGDYGYTF

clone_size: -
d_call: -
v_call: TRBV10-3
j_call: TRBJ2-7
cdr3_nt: TGTGCCATCAGTGAGTCAGGGACACTCTCCTACGAGCAGTACTTC
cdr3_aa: CAISESGTLSYEQYF

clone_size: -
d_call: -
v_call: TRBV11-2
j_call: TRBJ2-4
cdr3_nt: TGTGCCAGCAGCTTAGACCCCGTAGCCAAAAACATTCAGTACTTC
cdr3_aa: CASSLDPVAKNIQYF

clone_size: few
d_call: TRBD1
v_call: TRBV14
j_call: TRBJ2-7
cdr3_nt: TGTGCCAGCAGCCTTCCCGGGACAGGTACCTACGAGCAGTACTTC
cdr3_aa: CASSLPGTGTYEQYF

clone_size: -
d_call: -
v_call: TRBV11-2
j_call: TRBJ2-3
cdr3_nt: TGTGCCAGCAGCTTAGGGCCCCAGGGGAGCACAGATACGCAGTATTTT
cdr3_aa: CASSLGPQGSTDTQYF

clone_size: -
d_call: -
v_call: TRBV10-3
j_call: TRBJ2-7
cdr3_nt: TGTGCCATCAGTGAGTCCGGCAGGGGTGAGTACTTC
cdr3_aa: CAISESGRGEYF

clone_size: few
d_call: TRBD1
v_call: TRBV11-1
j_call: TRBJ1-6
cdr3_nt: TGTGCCAGCAGCACTGGACAGGGGCCAACTAATTCACCCCTCCACTTT
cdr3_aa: CASSTGQGPTNSPLHF

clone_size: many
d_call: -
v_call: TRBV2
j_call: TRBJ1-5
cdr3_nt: TGTGCCAGCAGAGGGAGGTGGGCAGCTAGCAATCAGCCCCAGCATTTT
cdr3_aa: CASRGRWAASNQPQHF

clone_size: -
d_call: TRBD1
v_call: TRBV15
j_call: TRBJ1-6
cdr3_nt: TGTGCCACCAGCAGAGACCGGGACAGGTTTGATTCACCCCTCCACTTT
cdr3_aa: CATSRDRDRFDSPLHF